The 26 T cell receptor beta chains given below trace back to one sample, sequenced in a study of blood T cell repertoires in COVID-19. The method was immunoSEQ multiplex PCR; TCRdb's version includes in-frame clones alone and lacks a portion of them. The table lists about 240,000 clones, 70% to 90% of them singletons. Sequencing was performed on PBMCs or T cells enriched from blood (not recorded which). These receptors were obtained from a woman aged 40 to 50 with acute COVID-19.

This CDR3 reads CASRDSGRAADTQYF. The CDR3 DNA sequence: TGTGCCAGCAGGGACAGCGGGAGGGCCGCAGATACGCAGTATTTT. J is TRBJ2-3 and V is TRBV7-9, with TRBD2 identical over 10 bases. This CDR3 region has 15 residues. Germline loops: CDR1 SEHNR, CDR2 FQNEAQ (reference sequence). The junction had 7 bases not matched to a gene; V was cut back by 6 bases and J by 4 bases.

The sample holds one count of this clone. This chain joins TRBV4-1 and TRBJ2-1; TRBD2 agrees at 11 bases. Germline CDR1 MGHRA, CDR2 YSYEKL. CDR3 size: 19 residues. Germline trimming cut 1 base from V and 0 bases from J; bases unmatched to any gene: 8. CDR3: CASSQVLAGGTSSYNEQFF. The CDR3 nucleotides are TGCGCCAGCAGCCAAGTGCTAGCGGGAGGTACTAGCTCCTACAATGAGCAGTTCTTC.

This clone was recorded a few times. This chain connects TRBV6-5 to TRBJ1-5; a possible D gene is TRBD1 (6 bases). CDR1 and CDR2 (germline): MNHEY, SVGAGI. This CDR3 has 14 amino acids. Trimming stripped 6 bases from V and 1 base from J, with 10 bases between. CDR3 sequence (DNA): TGTGCCAGCAGAGAGGGGGGGAGCAATCAGCCCCAGCATTTT. Protein product: CASREGGSNQPQHF.

V is TRBV5-6 and J is TRBJ1-3; TRBD1 aligns across 9 bases. The germline CDR1 and CDR2 sequences are SGHDT and YYEEEE. The CDR3 length is 14 residues. The ends lost 6 bases at V and 6 bases at J; junction bases unmatched: 7. CDR3: CASNVQGAENTIYF. Here the CDR3 DNA reads TGTGCCAGCAACGTACAGGGGGCTGAAAACACCATATATTTT.

The V and J genes are TRBV18 and TRBJ2-7, with 8 bases matching TRBD2. CDR3 length: 15 residues. The germline V gene has CDR1 KGHSH and CDR2 LQKENI. V lost 6 bases, J lost 5 bases, and 12 bases stayed unmatched. The CDR3 is CASSPTSGSIDEQYF. In nucleotides, the CDR3 is TGTGCCAGCTCCCCCACTAGCGGCAGTATTGACGAGCAGTACTTC.

The genes are TRBV11-2 and TRBJ1-2; 7 bases match TRBD1. CDR1 and CDR2 (germline): SGHAT, FQNNGV. J lost 4 bases, V lost 5 bases, and 7 bases had no gene match. There are 14 residues in the CDR3. The CDR3 nucleotides are TGTGCCAGCAGCATACAGACAGGGCTCTATGGCTACACCTTC. Translated, it gives CASSIQTGLYGYTF.

V is TRBV5-1 and J is TRBJ2-7, with D perhaps TRBD2 (6 bases). Germline lookup yields CDR1 SGHRS and CDR2 YFSETQ. V lost 5 bases, J lost 2 bases, and 14 bases lay in between. This CDR3 spans 14 amino acids. Here the CDR3 reads CASSPSSEAYEQYF. Written as DNA, the CDR3 is TGCGCCAGCAGTCCTTCTAGCGAGGCCTACGAGCAGTACTTC.

DNA of the CDR3: TGCGCCAGCAGCACCCTCCTAGTTCAGCCCCAGCATTTT. It encodes CASSTLLVQPQHF. The chain uses TRBV10-2 and TRBJ1-5; no firm D call. The CDR3 covers 13 residues. Germline V gives CDR1 WSHSY, CDR2 SAAADI. V was trimmed by 6 bases and J by 6 bases, leaving 12 bases between them.

The gene calls are TRBV7-3 and TRBJ2-3, with 10 bases lining up with TRBD2. Losses at the gene ends were 0 bases for V and 3 bases for J; bases not matched to a gene: 9. The CDR3 consists of 18 residues. CDR1 SGHTA and CDR2 FQGTGA come from the germline V gene. The CDR3 bases are TGTGCCAGCAGCTTAACTCCGACTAGCGGGCACCGAACAGATACGCAGTATTTT. Encoded protein: CASSLTPTSGHRTDTQYF.

The chain couples TRBV2 to TRBJ2-1; 9 bases are shared with TRBD2. The CDR3 totals 16 residues. V lost 8 bases and J lost 1; bases outside the gene matches: 9. Germline CDR1 and CDR2: SNHLY and FYNNEI. CDR3 coding DNA: TGTGCCAGCCTACCTAGCGGGAAAACGTCCTACAATGAGCAGTTCTTC. Translating it yields CASLPSGKTSYNEQFF.

The chain combines TRBV5-4 with TRBJ2-1, with 9 bases aligning to TRBD1. The CDR3 contains 16 residues. V was pared by 4 bases and J by 8 bases, with 13 bases of the junction left unmatched. CDR1 and CDR2 from the germline V gene are SGHNT and YYREEE (reference sequence). The CDR3 DNA is TGTGCCAGCAGCCCAGGACAGGGGAGGGACGTGGATGAGCAGTTCTTC. This sequence encodes CASSPGQGRDVDEQFF.

V usage is TRBV27 and J usage is TRBJ1-6; D call uncertain. Germline values: CDR1 MNHEY, CDR2 SMNVEV (reference sequence). The CDR3 contains 16 residues. Trimming left V 0 bases short and J 7 bases short, with 13 bases between. The CDR3 bases are TGTGCCAGCAGTTTATCGATCCGTAGGAGCAATTCACCCCTCCACTTT. The encoded protein is CASSLSIRRSNSPLHF.

The chain uses TRBV12-3 or TRBV12-4 and TRBJ2-7; 7 nucleotides align to TRBD2. V shed 7 bases and J 3 bases; nucleotides not matched to a gene: 6. This CDR3 contains 13 residues. Here the CDR3 DNA reads TGTGCCAGCACCTCGAGCGGGATCTACGAGCAGTACTTC. This sequence encodes CASTSSGIYEQYF.

The rearrangement uses TRBV19 and TRBJ1-6; 7 bases match TRBD1. This CDR3 comprises 15 residues. Germline V gives CDR1 LNHDA, CDR2 SQIVND (reference sequence). V was pared by 3 bases and J by 7 bases, with 6 bases of the junction left unmatched. Here the CDR3 reads CASSMRTGWNSPLHF. The CDR3 DNA is TGTGCCAGTAGTATGCGGACAGGATGGAATTCACCCCTCCACTTT.

The rearrangement links TRBV18 to TRBJ2-2; D remains ambiguous. Germline-derived CDR1 and CDR2 are KGHSH and LQKENI. Trimming left V 2 bases short and J 5 bases short, with 6 bases between. The length of the CDR3 is 13 residues. CDR3 protein: CASSPVGTGELFF. In DNA form, the CDR3 reads TGTGCCAGCTCACCAGTCGGGACCGGGGAGCTGTTTTTT.

The gene calls are TRBV5-4 and TRBJ2-7, with TRBD2 matching 7 bases. V trimming: 1 base; J trimming: 7 bases; junction bases outside the gene matches: 11. The CDR3 totals 15 residues. Looked up from germline, CDR1 is SGHNT and CDR2 is YYREEE (reference sequence). Written as DNA, the CDR3 is TGTGCCAGCAGCTTGTTGGGAGGGAAAGAGGAGGAGCAGTACTTC. Its protein is CASSLLGGKEEEQYF.

This clone was seen just once. The V and J genes are TRBV11-3 and TRBJ1-1, with TRBD1 matching over 7 bases. The germline CDR1 and CDR2 sequences are SGHNT and YENEEA. The CDR3 covers 17 residues. J lost 2 bases, V lost 6 bases, and 15 bases had no gene match. The CDR3, as DNA: TGTGCCAGCAGTTTATGGTCTTTCGGGACAGCAAACACTGAAGCTTTCTTT. Translated, it gives CASSLWSFGTANTEAFF.

The chain joins TRBV5-6 to TRBJ2-1; TRBD2 matches at 13 bases. The ends lost 2 bases at V and 8 bases at J; junction bases unmatched: 4. This CDR3 comprises 15 residues. CDR1 is SGHDT and CDR2 is YYEEEE in the germline V gene. CDR3 residues: CASSFLGLAGYEQFF. CDR3 nucleotides: TGTGCCAGCAGCTTTTTGGGACTAGCGGGATATGAGCAGTTCTTC. Full variable domain (remainder filled in from reference TRBV5-6 and TRBJ2-1): DAGVTQSPTHLIKTRGQQVTLRCSPKSGHDTVSWYQQALGQGPQFIFQYYEEEERQRGNFPDRFSGHQFPNYSSELNVNALLLGDSALYLCASSFLGLAGYEQFFGPGTRLTVL.

The rearrangement joins TRBV6-4 to TRBJ2-2; D is possibly TRBD1 (5 bases). Trimming left V 5 bases short and J 5 bases short, with 12 bases between. Per germline, CDR1 MRHNA and CDR2 SNTAGT. The CDR3 extends over 14 amino acids. CDR3 sequence: CASSTGRETGELFF. DNA for the CDR3: TGTGCCAGCAGTACAGGCAGAGAAACCGGGGAGCTGTTTTTT.

The chain recombines TRBV5-4 with TRBJ2-5; a weak D match, TRBD2 (5 bases). In germline, CDR1 is SGHNT, CDR2 YYREEE (reference sequence). The CDR3 covers 15 residues. Trimming took off 3 bases at V and 2 bases at J, with 14 bases between the two ends. The CDR3 nucleotides read TGTGCCAGCAGCTCCCAAACGGGATCACAAGAGACCCAGTACTTC. Translation gives CASSSQTGSQETQYF.

This rearrangement joins TRBV10-3 to TRBJ1-5; D might be TRBD1 (6 bases). Trimming shortened V by 1 base and J by 6 bases, and 13 bases separated the two germline ends. This CDR3 is 15 amino acids long. In germline, CDR1 is ENHRY, CDR2 SYGVKD. Written as DNA, the CDR3 is TGTGCCATCAGTGAGTTATCAGGGGAGGGTCAGCCCCAGCATTTT. Protein sequence: CAISELSGEGQPQHF.

The chain joins TRBV5-4 to TRBJ1-1, with D unclear. V was cut by 0 bases and J by 0 bases, with 9 bases left in between. The CDR3 has 15 residues. The V gene's germline CDR1 is SGHNT and CDR2 YYREEE (reference sequence). CDR3 DNA: TGTGCCAGCAGCTTGGGGTCACAGTTGAACACTGAAGCTTTCTTT. It translates to CASSLGSQLNTEAFF.

The V gene is TRBV7-6, the J gene TRBJ2-1; TRBD1 agrees at 9 bases. Looked up from germline, CDR1 is SGHVS and CDR2 is FNYEAQ. The junction had 7 bases not matched to a gene; V was cut back by 5 bases and J by 2 bases. CDR3 length equals 16 residues. CDR3 sequence: CASSLSTGGTYNEQFF. The CDR3 DNA is TGTGCCAGCAGCCTTTCGACAGGGGGAACCTACAATGAGCAGTTCTTC.

This clone was seen just once. The chain combines TRBV27 with TRBJ2-1; perhaps TRBD2 as D (6 bases). Trimming stripped 1 base from V and 9 bases from J, with 7 bases between. The CDR3 is 12 residues long. Germline V gene sequence: CDR1 MNHEY, CDR2 SMNVEV (reference sequence). CDR3 sequence: CASSLLGGEQFF. The CDR3 bases are TGTGCCAGCAGTTTATTGGGGGGTGAGCAGTTCTTC.

This sequence joins TRBV3-1 (or the pseudogene TRBV3-2) and TRBJ1-2, with 8 bases identical to TRBD1. V lost 1 base, J lost 8 bases, and 6 bases stayed unmatched. The CDR3 is 14 residues long. CDR1 and CDR2 from the germline V gene are LGHDT and YNNKEL (reference sequence). CDR3 region: CASSQGGQGGGYTF. The CDR3 coding sequence is TGTGCCAGCAGCCAAGGCGGACAGGGTGGGGGCTACACCTTC.

V gene TRBV30 combines with J gene TRBJ2-4; D might be TRBD1 (8 bases). Trimming removed 0 bases from V and 7 bases from J, with 10 bases in between. Germline loops: CDR1 GTSNPN, CDR2 SVGIG (reference sequence). There are 13 residues in the CDR3. The CDR3 DNA is TGTGCCTGGAGTGTACAGGGGGGGAACATTCAGTACTTC. This codes for CAWSVQGGNIQYF.